Listed here are 25 T cell receptor beta chains from one sample, sequenced in a study of T cell changes during pregnancy in multiple sclerosis. The data were produced by immunoSEQ multiplex PCR, yet TCRdb's version contains in-frame clones alone and is incomplete. In the table there are approximately 26,000 clones, 89% of which are singletons. This sample comprised CD4+ T cells from peripheral blood mononuclear cells, obtained in the second trimester of pregnancy. These receptors originate from a female donor with multiple sclerosis, enrolled in a pregnancy study.

The chain has TRBV7-3 and TRBJ2-2; tentatively, D is TRBD2 (6 bases). V was clipped by 4 bases and J by 5 bases, with 11 bases between them. CDR1 SGHTA and CDR2 FQGTGA come from the germline V gene. This CDR3 has 14 amino acids. CDR3 loop: CASSSSRGTGELFF. CDR3 in DNA: TGTGCCAGCAGCTCTTCCCGGGGGACCGGGGAGCTGTTTTTT.

This sequence joins TRBV18 and TRBJ2-7; 8 nucleotides line up with TRBD1. This CDR3 comprises 16 residues. J was trimmed by 3 bases and V by 3 bases; bases with no gene match: 10. Looked up from germline, CDR1 is KGHSH and CDR2 is LQKENI. CDR3 sequence reads: CASSPPGTGRLYEQYF. DNA of the CDR3: TGTGCCAGCTCACCGCCGGGGACAGGTAGGCTCTACGAGCAGTACTTC.

The CDR3 nucleotides are TGTGCCAGCAGCACAACTGGACAGTACTATGGCTACACCTTC. It translates to CASSTTGQYYGYTF. The chain couples TRBV5-5 to TRBJ1-2; possibly TRBD1 for D (6 bases). Trimming left V 4 bases short and J 3 bases short, with 13 bases between. Looked up from germline, CDR1 is SGHKS and CDR2 is YYEKEE (reference sequence). The CDR3 totals 14 residues.

In this sample, this clone turned up once. The chain combines TRBV4-1 with TRBJ1-6; possible D gene TRBD1, 5 bases. Deletions cut 2 bases from V and 7 bases from J, with 21 bases between. The CDR3 is 18 amino acids. From germline, CDR1 is MGHRA and CDR2 YSYEKL. The CDR3 sequence: CASSQKRGAVAANSPLHF. CDR3 in DNA: TGCGCCAGCAGCCAAAAAAGGGGCGCGGTGGCAGCGAATTCACCCCTCCACTTT.

The chain joins TRBV6-5 to TRBJ2-3; D perhaps matches TRBD2 (6 bases). The CDR3 spans 14 residues. V was pared by 8 bases and J by 3 bases, with 15 bases between. Germline assignment: CDR1 MNHEY and CDR2 SVGAGI. The CDR3 bases are TGTGCCAGCGGATTTGCGGGGCGAACAGATACGCAGTATTTT. Protein product: CASGFAGRTDTQYF.

This sequence joins TRBV29-1 and TRBJ2-5; TRBD1 agrees at 10 bases. The CDR3 extends over 13 amino acids. The ends lost 6 bases at V and 4 bases at J; junction bases unmatched: 5. Germline values: CDR1 SQVTM, CDR2 ANQGSEA. CDR3 nucleotides: TGCAGCGTCGGGACAGGGGCCCCAGAGACCCAGTACTTC. It yields the protein CSVGTGAPETQYF.

CDR3 sequence reads: CASRGGVAGDPEQYF. In DNA form, the CDR3 reads TGTGCCAGCAGGGGGGGGGTCGCGGGGGATCCCGAGCAGTACTTC. The J gene is TRBJ2-7, the V gene TRBV7-2; 7 bases match TRBD2. Per germline, CDR1 SGHTA and CDR2 FQGNSA. CDR3 length equals 15 residues. The ends lost 6 bases at V and 6 bases at J; junction bases unmatched: 14.

This rearrangement joins TRBV5-5 to TRBJ2-7; D not resolved. V dropped 4 bases and J dropped 3 bases, with 17 bases sitting between them. Germline loops: CDR1 SGHKS, CDR2 YYEKEE (reference sequence). There are 15 residues in the CDR3. The CDR3 nucleotides are TGTGCCAGCAGCCCCGGGTGGCAGTTAAACTACGAGCAGTACTTC. Translated, it gives CASSPGWQLNYEQYF.

This clone was counted only a few times. The chain joins TRBV6-5 to TRBJ2-7, with D tentatively TRBD1 (6 bases). Germline V gene lookup returns CDR1 MNHEY and CDR2 SVGAGI. The V end was cut by 6 bases, the J end by 9 bases, with 12 bases between. The CDR3 sequence is 11 residues long. This CDR3 reads CASSLGALQYF. In DNA form, the CDR3 reads TGTGCCAGCAGCCTGGGGGCCCTGCAGTACTTC.

This clone was observed a few times. This chain links TRBV7-8 with TRBJ2-5; 8 nucleotides line up with TRBD1. The CDR3 sequence is 16 residues long. Germline CDR1 and CDR2: SGHVS and FQNEAQ. V was clipped by 4 bases and J by 1 base; unmatched bases: 8. The CDR3 region is CASSSRTGWAQETQYF. Written as DNA, the CDR3 is TGTGCCAGCAGCTCCCGGACAGGGTGGGCCCAAGAGACCCAGTACTTC.

The chain uses TRBV25-1 and TRBJ2-3, with D uncertain. This CDR3 is built from 11 residues. V lost 9 bases, J lost 6 bases, and 10 bases lay in between. Germline values: CDR1 MGHDK, CDR2 SYGVNS. The CDR3 region is CASLSADTQYF. The DNA for the CDR3 is TGTGCCAGTCTAAGCGCGGATACGCAGTATTTT.

The rearrangement joins TRBV19 to TRBJ1-4; D unclear. The CDR3 spans 15 residues. V was shortened by 4 bases and J by 4 bases, with 13 bases between the two germline ends. CDR1 and CDR2 (germline): LNHDA, SQIVND (reference sequence). CDR3: CASSTRRAFNEKLFF. The CDR3 nucleotides read TGTGCCAGTAGTACGAGAAGAGCCTTTAATGAAAAACTGTTTTTT.

This clone was seen just once. This chain uses TRBV2 with TRBJ1-1; 8 bases map to TRBD1. This CDR3 region has 15 residues. The V and J ends lost 5 bases and 6 bases, in that order; junction bases with no gene match: 11. From germline, CDR1 is SNHLY and CDR2 FYNNEI. CDR3 region: CASSSRTGLMSEAFF. The CDR3 DNA reads TGTGCCAGCAGTTCCAGGACAGGGCTCATGTCTGAAGCTTTCTTT.

The CDR3 protein is CASSLAADQPQHF. CDR3 in DNA: TGTGCCAGCAGCTTGGCCGCAGATCAGCCCCAGCATTTT. The chain uses TRBV7-6 and TRBJ1-5; D is ambiguous. The CDR3 has 13 amino acids. CDR1 is SGHVS, CDR2 FNYEAQ, per germline. V shed 3 bases and J shed 5 bases, with 8 bases lying between them. Supplemented by reference TRBV7-6 and TRBJ1-5, the full variable domain reads GAGVSQSPRYKVTKRGQDVALRCDPISGHVSLYWYRQALGQGPEFLTYFNYEAQQDKSGLPNDRFSAERPEGSISTLTIQRTEQRDSAMYRCASSLAADQPQHFGDGTRLSIL.

The chain recombines TRBV2 with TRBJ1-5; tentative D call: TRBD1 (5 bases). CDR3 length equals 14 residues. Deletions cut 0 bases from V and 4 bases from J, with 7 bases between. Germline V gene lookup returns CDR1 SNHLY and CDR2 FYNNEI. DNA for the CDR3: TGTGCCAGCAGTGAAGCGGAGGGGAATCAGCCCCAGCATTTT. The encoded protein is CASSEAEGNQPQHF. The variable domain in full, completed from reference TRBV2 and TRBJ1-5, reads EPEVTQTPSHQVTQMGQEVILRCVPISNHLYFYWYRQILGQKVEFLVSFYNNEISEKSEIFDDQFSVERPDGSNFTLKIRSTKLEDSAMYFCASSEAEGNQPQHFGDGTRLSIL.

V and J are TRBV11-3 and TRBJ2-3, with D possibly being TRBD2 (7 bases). V was shortened by 5 bases and J by 8 bases, with 14 bases between the two germline ends. This CDR3 spans 13 amino acids. Germline V gives CDR1 SGHNT, CDR2 YENEEA. The CDR3 sequence: CASSINREGTQYF. The CDR3 DNA reads as TGTGCCAGCAGCATAAACAGGGAGGGTACGCAGTATTTT.

The chain uses TRBV7-2 and TRBJ1-6; TRBD1 matches 10 bases. There are 15 residues in the CDR3. Trimming took 5 bases from V and 9 from J; bases not matched to a gene: 7. Per germline, CDR1 SGHTA and CDR2 FQGNSA. The CDR3 DNA reads TGTGCCAGCAGCCCGGACAGGGGGTGGGTTTCACCCCTCCACTTT. Residues: CASSPDRGWVSPLHF.

This chain connects TRBV15 to TRBJ2-1, with D hard to call. Trimming removed 1 base from V and 9 bases from J, with 22 bases in between. Germline V lookup: CDR1 LNHNV, CDR2 YYDKDF (reference sequence). The CDR3 is made up of 17 amino acids. CDR3 residues: CATSRGPSASLRSEQFF. The CDR3 DNA is TGTGCCACCAGCAGAGGCCCCTCAGCTAGTCTTCGTTCTGAGCAGTTCTTC.

This chain links TRBV5-1 with TRBJ1-6; 9 positions match TRBD1. This CDR3 contains 18 residues. The J segment lost 4 bases and the V segment lost 6 bases, leaving 14 bases of the junction unmatched. Germline lookup yields CDR1 SGHRS and CDR2 YFSETQ. The CDR3 DNA reads TGCGCCAGCACCACCGGGACAGGGCTGCGATCATATAATTCACCCCTCCACTTT. Translation: CASTTGTGLRSYNSPLHF.

V usage is TRBV7-2 and J usage is TRBJ2-3; 7 bases map to TRBD2. The CDR3 spans 16 residues. Germline lookup yields CDR1 SGHTA and CDR2 FQGNSA. Trimming took 2 bases from V and 6 from J; bases not matched to a gene: 11. The CDR3 is CASSLLRSGARDTQYF. DNA of the CDR3: TGTGCCAGCAGCTTACTACGAAGCGGGGCTCGGGATACGCAGTATTTT.

J is TRBJ1-2 and V is TRBV6-6; 9 bases match TRBD1. This CDR3 comprises 15 residues. The V gene end was trimmed by 2 bases and the J gene end by 3 bases; junction bases not matched to a gene: 4. Germline CDR1 MNHNY, CDR2 SVGAGI (reference sequence). DNA for the CDR3: TGTGCCAGCAGTTACGGACAGGGGCGATACTATGGCTACACCTTC. It specifies CASSYGQGRYYGYTF.

The rearrangement links TRBV5-4 to TRBJ1-1, with D maybe TRBD1 (5 bases). Trimming left V 3 bases short and J 5 bases short, with 14 bases between. The germline V gene encodes CDR1 SGHNT and CDR2 YYREEE (reference sequence). The CDR3 runs to 14 residues. The CDR3 region has the DNA TGTGCCAGCAGCTCGGGGGGTGCGTATACTGAAGCTTTCTTT. It translates to CASSSGGAYTEAFF.

This clone has just one count. V gene TRBV19 combines with J gene TRBJ1-4; D gene uncertain. Germline V gene lookup returns CDR1 LNHDA and CDR2 SQIVND (reference sequence). The ends were cut back, 10 bases at V and 0 bases at J, with 15 bases in the middle. The CDR3 runs to 15 residues. The CDR3: CATSSITSTNEKLFF. The DNA for the CDR3 is TGTGCCACGAGCTCTATTACCTCAACTAATGAAAAACTGTTTTTT.

This clone was seen only once. The CDR3 nucleotides are TGTGCCAGCAGTTGGGGGGAAAATCAGCCCCAGCATTTT. Translated: CASSWGENQPQHF. This chain connects TRBV5-4 to TRBJ1-5, with D possibly matching TRBD1 (5 bases). This CDR3 is 13 amino acids long. Germline V gene data show CDR1 as SGHNT and CDR2 as YYREEE (reference sequence). The ends were cut back, 5 bases at V and 4 bases at J, with 10 bases in the middle. Filled out from reference TRBV5-4 and TRBJ1-5, the complete variable domain reads ETGVTQSPTHLIKTRGQQVTLRCSSQSGHNTVSWYQQALGQGPQFIFQYYREEENGRGNFPPRFSGLQFPNYSSELNVNALELDDSALYLCASSWGENQPQHFGDGTRLSIL.

J is TRBJ1-2 and V is TRBV7-2; no reliable D call. Trimming took off 0 bases at V and 2 bases at J, with 7 bases between the two ends. The CDR3 covers 14 residues. The germline CDR1 and CDR2 sequences are SGHTA and FQGNSA. The CDR3 DNA sequence: TGTGCCAGCAGCTTAGCCGGACTGAACTATGGCTACACCTTC. Its protein is CASSLAGLNYGYTF.